The source of this TCR beta chain is a study of shared clonotypes between healthy human individuals. Study context: With ages of 18 to 49, the donors were two women and a few men.

Assay execution proceeded at the deep level. In replicate PCRs of sorted subsets, approximately 200 ng DNA, roughly 31,000 T cell genomes, was used. The repertoire was sequenced with immunoSEQ multiplex PCR; TCRdb's copy has only in-frame clones and lacks some. The data contain nearly 2 million clones, about 94% of them singletons. CD45RO-negative CD8 cells positively selected for CCR7 made up the naive population, which excluded terminally differentiated effector memory CD45RA+ cells. Within Nashville, Tennessee resided all donors, each a Caucasian adult. This clone was observed a single time. Germline V lookup: CDR1 LNHNV, CDR2 YYDKDF (reference sequence). This CDR3 region has 17 residues. V was trimmed by 4 bases and J by 0 bases, leaving 17 bases between them.

Sequenced input: naive CD8+ T cells sorted from blood. The clonotype comes from a man younger than 35 in good health. The V call is TRBV15, the J call TRBJ2-3, with D perhaps given as TRBD1 or TRBD2 (5 bases each). The CDR3 DNA reads TGTGCCACCAGCATAAGTGGGGGACGGCTAAGCACAGATACGCAGTATTTT. It encodes CATSISGGRLSTDTQYF. Full variable domain (outside the CDR3, taken from reference TRBV15 and TRBJ2-3): DAMVIQNPRYQVTQFGKPVTLSCSQTLNHNVMYWYQQKSSQAPKLLFHYYDKDFNNEADTPDNFQSRRPNTSFCFLDIRSPGLGDTAMYLCATSISGGRLSTDTQYFGPGTRLTVL.